This TCR beta chain comes out of a study of regulatory T cells in long-lasting Graves disease. Notes on the study in general: With persistent disease, TRBV28, TRBJ1-2 and TRBJ2-5 were the favored segments.

This clonotype was found many times. Antigen unknown. Time point given: newly diagnosed GD, antithyroid drugs for less than 3 months. From PBMCs, RNA was extracted and then used to make the TCR library. Researchers made TCR beta libraries by using iRepertoire HTBI primers and running Arm-PCR on CDR3 regions. A single record per CDR3 protein comes from TCRdb applying MiXCR to the multiplex PCR reads. The data show some 500,000 distinct CDR3 sequences, roughly 14% seen once. The trim removed 2 bases at V and 1 base at J, leaving 12 bases unmatched. This CDR3 region has 17 residues. Per the germline V gene, CDR1 is DFQATT and CDR2 is SNEGSKA (reference sequence). The sample was also reused in another study, on T cells in Graves' hyperthyroidism and ophthalmopathy. That report adds: If no ophthalmopathy progression occurred within 18 months, Graves' hyperthyroidism was stable. Lactation, pregnancy, other autoimmune disease or uncontrolled infection excluded patients. Using the HTBI primer set, a first-round RT-PCR was run on the TCR CDR3.

The sample here was peripheral blood mononuclear cells (PBMCs), taken at new diagnosis, from a patient treated with antithyroid drugs. The chain recombines TRBV20-1 with TRBJ2-3; the match to TRBD2 covers 7 bases. This TCR derives from a young man with Graves disease. The CDR3 protein is CSARQVRLATRTDTQYF. The CDR3 nucleotides read TGCAGTGCTAGACAGGTTCGACTAGCAACGCGCACAGATACGCAGTATTTT.